This T cell receptor (beta chain) was documented in a study of graft-versus-host responses after intestinal transplantation. This clone was seen a single time. The antigen remains unidentified. There are 13 residues in the CDR3. The germline CDR1 and CDR2 sequences are MDHEN and SYDVKM. The V gene end was trimmed by 2 bases and the J gene end by 7 bases; junction bases not matched to a gene: 5. General observations from the study: When patients had graft-donor T cell macrochimerism, their allografts held high graft-versus-host to host-versus-graft clonal ratios. Early HvG declines after transplant were associated with peak circulating GvH clone levels. GvH clones turned up in recipient marrow; some had shown up first in ileum or blood.

Generated by immunoSEQ multiplex PCR, the TCRdb table keeps only in-frame clones and is missing some. The data hold around 23,000 clones, with around 94% observed a single time. This sequence originates from a human patient who received an intestinal transplant, so some T cells may come from the graft donor. The rearrangement joins TRBV28 to TRBJ2-7, with TRBD2 matching 7 bases. The sequences come from PBMCs, collected nearly 31 days after intestinal transplant. CDR3 loop: CASSLREVPEQYF. CDR3 sequence (DNA): TGTGCCAGCAGTTTACGGGAGGTACCGGAGCAGTACTTC.